This entry lists 18 T cell receptor beta chains sequenced from one sample in a study of shared clonotypes between healthy human individuals. Positively selected for CCR7, the CD45RO-negative cells used as naive CD8 cells excluded terminally differentiated effector memory CD45RA+ cells. Repertoires were generated with immunoSEQ multiplex PCR, while TCRdb's copy carries only in-frame clones and drops some. The data hold more than 2 million clones, with 90% to 95% observed a single time. The material sequenced was naive CD8+ T cells from PBMCs. Source of these receptors: a man aged 18 to 30 in good health. Some clones in this sample may be carry-over from other donors' samples.

Points on this clone: The same CDR3 can be traced to other DNA sequences in this sample. The chain couples TRBV6-5 to TRBJ1-2, with 8 bases identical to TRBD1. J was trimmed by 6 bases and V by 0 bases; bases with no gene match: 3. CDR1 is MNHEY and CDR2 is SVGAGI in the germline V gene. The CDR3 consists of 14 residues. DNA for the CDR3: TGTGCCAGCAGTTACTCGGAGACAGGGGATGGCTACACCTTC. Its translation: CASSYSETGDGYTF.

The rearrangement joins TRBV2 to TRBJ1-4, with D possibly TRBD1 on 5 matching bases. Trimming removed 0 bases at V and 4 bases at J, with 9 bases between. The germline CDR1 and CDR2 sequences are SNHLY and FYNNEI. CDR3 length: 15 amino acids. The DNA for the CDR3 is TGTGCCAGCAGTGAAGCGGGGGTTTTTAATGAAAAACTGTTTTTT. Translated, it gives CASSEAGVFNEKLFF.

This clone appeared once. This chain joins TRBV2 and TRBJ2-1; D is unclear. CDR1 is SNHLY and CDR2 is FYNNEI in the germline V gene. This CDR3 contains 12 residues. This CDR3 reads CTHRSSYNEQFF. In nucleotides, the CDR3 is TGTACACATAGATCCTCCTACAATGAGCAGTTCTTC.

The rearrangement links TRBV7-8 to TRBJ1-1, with 7 bases lining up with TRBD1. The V gene's germline CDR1 is SGHVS and CDR2 FQNEAQ. With 5 bases clipped from V and 1 base from J, the junction kept 7 bases outside the gene matches. The CDR3 extends over 15 amino acids. CDR3 amino acids: CASSARQGENTEAFF. CDR3 DNA: TGTGCCAGCAGCGCGCGACAGGGTGAGAACACTGAAGCTTTCTTT.

The V and J genes are TRBV7-9 and TRBJ2-1, with D hard to call. Germline V gives CDR1 SEHNR, CDR2 FQNEAQ (reference sequence). V was clipped by 1 base and J by 3 bases, with 13 bases between them. The CDR3 is 16 residues long. CDR3 nucleotide sequence: TGTGCCAGCAGCTTAGACCCACGCGAGATCTACAATGAGCAGTTCTTC. It yields the protein CASSLDPREIYNEQFF.

CDR3 in amino acids: CASRTYRGDYADGYTF. The CDR3 DNA sequence: TGTGCCAGCAGGACGTACAGGGGAGATTATGCGGATGGCTACACCTTC. The rearrangement joins TRBV27 to TRBJ1-2, with 7 bases that match TRBD1. Germline CDR1 is MNHEY and CDR2 is SMNVEV (reference sequence). The CDR3 is made up of 16 amino acids. After removal of 6 bases from V and 6 bases from J, the junction contained 16 bases not matched to a gene.

The rearrangement joins TRBV18 to TRBJ2-7; a weak D match, TRBD1 (5 bases). Germline V gene sequence: CDR1 KGHSH, CDR2 LQKENI. With 3 bases removed from V and 3 bases from J, the gap between germline ends came to 12 bases. The CDR3 contains 14 residues. The CDR3 DNA reads as TGTGCCAGCTCACCCGACAGTTCCCTCTACGAGCAGTACTTC. This encodes CASSPDSSLYEQYF.

The chain carries TRBV19 and TRBJ2-3; no definite D call. The V end lost 6 bases, the J end lost 0 bases, and 7 bases lay between the germline ends. Per the germline V gene, CDR1 is LNHDA and CDR2 is SQIVND (reference sequence). CDR3 length equals 13 residues. The CDR3 region is CASRGSSTDTQYF. DNA of the CDR3: TGTGCCAGTAGGGGCAGCAGCACAGATACGCAGTATTTT.

The J gene is TRBJ2-7, the V gene TRBV11-2; 12 bases are shared with TRBD2. Germline CDR1 reads SGHAT; CDR2 reads FQNNGV. V lost 5 bases and J lost 3; bases outside the gene matches: 8. This CDR3 has 16 amino acids. CDR3 region: CASSPPGTSGFYEQYF. In nucleotides, the CDR3 is TGTGCCAGCAGCCCCCCTGGGACTAGCGGGTTCTACGAGCAGTACTTC.

The genes are TRBV2 and TRBJ1-2; 9 bases are shared with TRBD1. The CDR3 extends over 14 amino acids. From germline, CDR1 is SNHLY and CDR2 FYNNEI. V gave up 4 bases and J gave up 3 bases; unmatched junction bases: 3. The CDR3 loop is CASSGRDRDYGYTF. The CDR3 nucleotides read TGTGCCAGCAGTGGAAGGGACAGGGACTATGGCTACACCTTC.

This clone was counted a single time. The chain uses TRBV29-1 and TRBJ2-2; TRBD1 is a possible D gene (5 bases). Deletions cut 7 bases from V and 0 bases from J, with 18 bases between. Germline V gene sequence: CDR1 SQVTM, CDR2 ANQGSEA. This CDR3 spans 16 amino acids. The CDR3 is CSAMQGAGANTGELFF. Here the CDR3 DNA reads TGCAGCGCCATGCAGGGCGCAGGCGCGAACACCGGGGAGCTGTTTTTT.

The genes are TRBV28 and TRBJ1-1, with no clear D. Germline lookup yields CDR1 MDHEN and CDR2 SYDVKM. V lost 10 bases and J lost 0, with 9 bases in between. This CDR3 has 12 residues. CDR3 in amino acids: CATRILNTEAFF. CDR3 sequence (DNA): TGTGCCACCAGAATTCTGAACACTGAAGCTTTCTTT.

The chain uses TRBV11-2 and TRBJ1-1; D is uncertain. The CDR3 runs 13 residues. V was clipped by 0 bases and J by 8 bases, with 10 bases between them. Germline V gene sequence: CDR1 SGHAT, CDR2 FQNNGV. The CDR3 DNA follows: TGTGCCAGCAGCTTAGAGGCTTACGGCGAAGCTTTCTTT. Translation: CASSLEAYGEAFF.

As to this clone: One junction end disagrees with the germline gene, perhaps due to a read error. The rearrangement joins TRBV9 to TRBJ1-2; D remains unclear. The CDR3 length is 12 residues. Germline CDR1 reads SGDLS; CDR2 reads YYNGEE. CDR3 amino acids: CASSVVGRRLDF. The DNA of the CDR3 is TGTGCCAGCAGCGTAGTGGGTCGGCGACTCGACTTC.

The rearrangement uses TRBV10-3 and TRBJ2-7, with 9 bases that match TRBD1. The V gene's germline CDR1 is ENHRY and CDR2 SYGVKD. The V and J ends lost 4 bases and 5 bases, in that order; junction bases with no gene match: 6. This CDR3 is 14 amino acids long. CDR3 sequence reads: CAISGGQGGNEQYF. CDR3 sequence (DNA): TGTGCCATCAGTGGGGGACAGGGAGGAAACGAGCAGTACTTC.

The rearrangement links TRBV2 to TRBJ2-7, with 9 positions matching TRBD2. CDR3 length: 14 residues. Per the germline V gene, CDR1 is SNHLY and CDR2 is FYNNEI. V shed 6 bases, J shed 1 base, and the junction held 4 bases outside the gene matches. The CDR3 region is CASRYSGSSYEQYF. DNA of the CDR3: TGTGCCAGCAGATATAGCGGGAGTTCCTACGAGCAGTACTTC.

On this clone itself: The sample carries other DNA sequences with the same CDR3. The chain links TRBV7-6 to TRBJ2-5; 12 bases fit TRBD2. J was trimmed by 5 bases and V by 5 bases; bases with no gene match: 6. This CDR3 spans 15 amino acids. CDR1 is SGHVS and CDR2 is FNYEAQ in the germline V gene. The CDR3 nucleotides read TGTGCCAGCAGCCCTGGGACTAGCGGGTCGGAGACCCAGTACTTC. As protein: CASSPGTSGSETQYF.

The rearrangement joins TRBV6-1 to TRBJ2-5; 10 bases map to TRBD2. The junction had 13 bases not matched to a gene; V was cut back by 10 bases and J by 5 bases. CDR3 size: 15 residues. Germline V lookup: CDR1 MNHNS, CDR2 SASEGT. The CDR3 sequence: CATAWASGSRETQYF. CDR3 nucleotide sequence: TGTGCCACAGCATGGGCTAGCGGGAGTCGTGAGACCCAGTACTTC.